These 6 T cell receptor beta chains came from one sample sequenced in a study of T cell responses to AZD1222 COVID-19 vaccine. Here immunoSEQ multiplex PCR was the method, and the copy in TCRdb shows in-frame clones only, minus some. The data show around 99,000 clones, roughly 86% seen once. The specimen was peripheral blood, collected 28 days after the second AZD1222 dose. The receptors here all came from an adult who received the AZD1222 COVID-19 vaccine.

This chain links TRBV14 with TRBJ2-3; no clear D. The CDR3 extends over 15 amino acids. V was cut by 4 bases and J by 0 bases, with 11 bases left in between. Per germline, CDR1 SGHDN and CDR2 FVKESK. The CDR3 coding sequence is TGTGCCAGCAGCCCCTCACGGAGAAGCACAGATACGCAGTATTTT. This translates into CASSPSRRSTDTQYF. Looking up the rest from reference TRBV14 and TRBJ2-3 gives the full variable domain: EAGVTQFPSHSVIEKGQTVTLRCDPISGHDNLYWYRRVMGKEIKFLLHFVKESKQDESGMPNNRFLAERTGGTYSTLKVQPAELEDSGVYFCASSPSRRSTDTQYFGPGTRLTVL.

This sequence joins TRBV14 and TRBJ1-4, with D perhaps matching TRBD1 (5 bases). The length of the CDR3 is 16 residues. Germline CDR1 and CDR2: SGHDN and FVKESK. The ends were cut back, 1 base at V and 3 bases at J, with 12 bases in the middle. CDR3 region: CASSQARQTSNEKLFF. The CDR3, as DNA: TGTGCCAGCAGCCAAGCTCGACAGACTTCTAATGAAAAACTGTTTTTT.

This sequence joins TRBV4-3 and TRBJ2-6; TRBD1 agrees at 7 bases. After removal of 2 bases from V and 4 bases from J, the junction contained 5 bases not matched to a gene. Germline-derived CDR1 and CDR2 are LGHNA and YSLEER. This CDR3 is built from 16 residues. CDR3: CASSQPTGVGANVLTF. CDR3 bases: TGCGCCAGCAGCCAACCTACAGGGGTCGGGGCCAACGTCCTGACTTTC.

V gene TRBV6-2 or TRBV6-3 combines with J gene TRBJ2-5; TRBD2 aligns across 11 bases. CDR1 and CDR2 (germline): MNHEY, SVGEGT. After removal of 3 bases from V and 3 bases from J, the junction contained 12 bases not matched to a gene. The CDR3 contains 18 residues. The CDR3: CASSYSRSGGAGKETQYF. CDR3 DNA sequence: TGTGCCAGCAGTTATAGCCGTAGCGGGGGGGCCGGCAAAGAGACCCAGTACTTC.

The chain joins TRBV6-5 to TRBJ2-3; 8 bases map to TRBD1. With V trimmed by 5 bases and J by 6 bases, 7 bases remained unmatched. Germline-derived CDR1 and CDR2 are MNHEY and SVGAGI. CDR3 size: 14 residues. CDR3 loop: CASSPRTGWDTQYF. The CDR3 region has the DNA TGTGCCAGCAGTCCTCGGACAGGGTGGGATACGCAGTATTTT.

V usage is TRBV4-2 and J usage is TRBJ2-7; D gene uncertain. Trimming pared 0 bases from V and 4 bases from J, leaving 7 bases between. The CDR3 is 13 residues long. Germline lookup yields CDR1 LGHNA and CDR2 YNFKEQ. CDR3 sequence (DNA): TGTGCCAGCAGCCAAGATCACTTATACGAGCAGTACTTC. Protein sequence: CASSQDHLYEQYF.